The 4 T cell receptor beta chains below come from one sample, sequenced in a study of radiation and T cells in renal cell carcinoma. Time point in this sample: blood 2 weeks post-SBRT. As for treatment: 15 Gy SBRT to primary tumor, nephrectomy 4 weeks later. The data were produced by immunoSEQ multiplex PCR, yet TCRdb's version contains in-frame clones alone and is incomplete. In the table there are more than 150,000 clones, about 87% of which are singletons. The input for sequencing was blood, taken from a patient whose treatment included radiotherapy and nephrectomy. The receptors originated from a woman between 50 and 59 years old with renal cell carcinoma.

V gene TRBV7-2 combines with J gene TRBJ1-4; D might be TRBD1 (6 bases). V lost 5 bases and J lost 7, with 17 bases in between. This CDR3 spans 15 amino acids. Germline V gene data show CDR1 as SGHTA and CDR2 as FQGNSA. CDR3 sequence: CASSLSQGGGEKLFF. The CDR3 region has the DNA TGTGCCAGCAGCCTATCCCAGGGAGGGGGTGAAAAACTGTTTTTT. Full variable domain (remainder filled in from reference TRBV7-2 and TRBJ1-4): GAGVSQSPSNKVTEKGKDVELRCDPISGHTALYWYRQSLGQGLEFLIYFQGNSAPDKSGLPSDRFSAERTGGSVSTLTIQRTQQEDSAVYLCASSLSQGGGEKLFFGSGTQLSVL.

This chain uses TRBV5-1 with TRBJ2-1; a possible D gene is TRBD2 (5 bases). Trimming removed 2 bases from V and 0 bases from J, with 9 bases in between. The CDR3 is 15 residues long. Germline V gene sequence: CDR1 SGHRS, CDR2 YFSETQ. CDR3 DNA sequence: TGCGCCAGCAGCTTCGAGGGAAGCTCCTACAATGAGCAGTTCTTC. Its translation is CASSFEGSSYNEQFF.

The chain combines TRBV9 with TRBJ2-5, with 10 bases identical to TRBD2. CDR1 and CDR2 (germline): SGDLS, YYNGEE. V lost 2 bases and J lost 3; bases outside the gene matches: 7. CDR3 length: 16 residues. The CDR3 sequence is CASSVGALAGEETQYF. DNA for the CDR3: TGTGCCAGCAGCGTGGGTGCTCTAGCGGGGGAAGAGACCCAGTACTTC.

The chain joins TRBV29-1 to TRBJ1-1; D is perhaps TRBD1 (5 bases). The CDR3 has 14 residues. Trimming left V 3 bases short and J 4 bases short, with 15 bases between. CDR1 and CDR2 (germline): SQVTM, ANQGSEA. The CDR3 DNA reads TGCAGCGTTGAGGTTTGGGGACGCAGCACTGAAGCTTTCTTT. Translated, it gives CSVEVWGRSTEAFF.